A selection of T cell receptor beta chains follows, all from one sample in a study of blood T cell repertoires in COVID-19. The repertoire was sequenced with immunoSEQ multiplex PCR; TCRdb's copy has only in-frame clones and lacks some. Counted here are some 240,000 clones, around 87% occurring once; the ten biggest clones make up roughly 7.8%. Sequenced sample: peripheral blood. All receptors come from a man aged 60-69 years who had recovered from COVID-19. Each CDR3 is given with its conserved first and last residue. The D gene is left open where the match is weak. Clone size appears in some rows only: once, few, many, or a class for an expanded clone.

>TRBV19|NA|TRBJ1-1|NA
TGTGCCAGTAGGCCCGACGGGGAAAGCACTGAAGCTTTCTTT
CASRPDGESTEAFF
>TRBV10-3|NA|TRBJ1-4|NA
TGTGCCATCAGTGCGCGCGTGCGTGAAAAACTGTTTTTT
CAISARVREKLFF
>TRBV11-2|NA|TRBJ2-3|TRBD2
TGTGCCAGCAGCTTCCTTGGGGGACTAGCCACAGATACGCAGTATTTT
CASSFLGGLATDTQYF
>TRBV2|NA|TRBJ2-1|TRBD2
TGTGCCAGCAGTGAGGGAAGAGCGGGGGCCTCGCAGTTCTTC
CASSEGRAGASQFF
>TRBV9|NA|TRBJ2-1|NA
TGTGCCAGCAGCGTAGAGCAGGGGAGGGATGAGCAGTTCTTC
CASSVEQGRDEQFF
>TRBV7-9|NA|TRBJ1-1|TRBD1
TGTGCCAGCAGCTCCACAGGGGGCGAGGCCACTGAAGCTTTCTTT
CASSSTGGEATEAFF
>TRBV9|NA|TRBJ2-3|TRBD2
TGTGCCAGCAGCGAACTAGCGATCCCAGATACGCAGTATTTT
CASSELAIPDTQYF
>TRBV5-3|NA|TRBJ1-6|TRBD1
TGTGCCAGAAGCTGGGAAACAGGGGTTATGGGTTCACCCCTCCACTTT
CARSWETGVMGSPLHF
>TRBV19|NA|TRBJ2-1|TRBD2
TGTGCCAGTAGCCGGGGGGGGCCCCAGCAGGATGCACAGTTCTTC
CASSRGGPQQDAQFF
>TRBV18|NA|TRBJ1-1|NA
TGTGCCAGCTCACCACCGTCAGTCATGAACACTGAAGCTTTCTTT
CASSPPSVMNTEAFF
>TRBV14|NA|TRBJ1-3|NA
TGTGCCAGCGGACCTACAGGGTTAGCTGGAAACACCATATATTTT
CASGPTGLAGNTIYF
>TRBV15|NA|TRBJ1-3|NA
TGTGCCACCAGCAGAGATGGCAGGGGTGGAAACACCATATATTTT
CATSRDGRGGNTIYF
>TRBV6-5|NA|TRBJ2-2|NA
TGTGCCAGCAGACCCCTAGATAACACCGGGGAGCTGTTTTTT
CASRPLDNTGELFF
>TRBV3-1/TRBV3-2|NA|TRBJ1-2|TRBD1
TGTGCCAGCAGCCGCGGGACAGCTAAAAACTATGGCTACACCTTC
CASSRGTAKNYGYTF
>TRBV3-1/TRBV3-2|NA|TRBJ1-2|TRBD1
TGTGCCAGCAGGAGGGACAGCTATGGCTACACCTTC
CASRRDSYGYTF
>TRBV2|NA|TRBJ2-4|TRBD1
TGTGCCAGCAGTGCCGCGGGGACAGGTACTTCCAGAAACATTCAGTACTTC
CASSAAGTGTSRNIQYF
>TRBV7-6|NA|TRBJ2-5|TRBD2
TGTGCCAGCAGCCTCCTCGGACTAGCGGGGGTGGAGACCCAGTACTTC
CASSLLGLAGVETQYF
>TRBV28|few|TRBJ1-2|NA
TGTGCCAGCAGTTTAGGCAGTCCTAACTATGGCTACACCTTC
CASSLGSPNYGYTF
>TRBV5-4|NA|TRBJ2-3|TRBD2
TGTGCCAGCAGCTTACCTAGCGGGGGGATTAGCACAGATACGCAGTATTTT
CASSLPSGGISTDTQYF
>TRBV29-1|NA|TRBJ2-1|TRBD2
TGCAGCGTTGAGGGGTTAGCGGGGGGAAGCTCCTACAATGAGCAGTTCTTC
CSVEGLAGGSSYNEQFF
>TRBV5-6|NA|TRBJ2-3|NA
TGTGCCAGCAGCTTGGAGAGGGCCGCTAGCACAGATACGCAGTATTTT
CASSLERAASTDTQYF
>TRBV3-1/TRBV3-2|once|TRBJ2-5|TRBD2
TGTGCCAGCACCCTTTGGCGGGGGGGCCCAGAGACCCAGTACTTC
CASTLWRGGPETQYF
>TRBV4-2|NA|TRBJ2-2|TRBD2
TGTGCCAGCAGCCAAGAATTCAGCCCTGGCGGGGGGGGTCGGGAGCTGTTTTTT
CASSQEFSPGGGGRELFF
>TRBV11-2|NA|TRBJ1-1|NA
TGTGCCAGCAGCTCCCAGGTTGCGAACACTGAAGCTTTCTTT
CASSSQVANTEAFF
>TRBV5-6|NA|TRBJ1-3|NA
TGTGCCAGCAGCTTGGGCCAGGGAGGACGAAACACCATATATTTT
CASSLGQGGRNTIYF
>TRBV3-1/TRBV3-2|NA|TRBJ2-5|NA
TGTGCCAGCAGCCAACTAGCGCGGGTGGAGACCCAGTACTTC
CASSQLARVETQYF
>TRBV12-3/TRBV12-4|NA|TRBJ2-7|TRBD1
TGTGCCAGCAGTCCCGGACAGGCCTACGAGCAGTACTTC
CASSPGQAYEQYF
>TRBV12-3/TRBV12-4|NA|TRBJ1-6|NA
TGTGCCAGCAGTTCAGGGCAGGAATCACCCCTCCACTTT
CASSSGQESPLHF
>TRBV24-1|NA|TRBJ2-3|TRBD1
TGTGCCACCTCTCAGGGGGCCAGCGCAGATACGCAGTATTTT
CATSQGASADTQYF
>TRBV2|few|TRBJ2-2|TRBD1
TGTGCCAGCAGTCGGACAGGTCCCAACACCGGGGAGCTGTTTTTT
CASSRTGPNTGELFF
>TRBV5-1|NA|TRBJ1-1|NA
TGCGCCAGCAGCTTGGGCCCCCAGGGGAACACTGAAGCTTTCTTT
CASSLGPQGNTEAFF
>TRBV6-6|NA|TRBJ2-1|NA
TGTGCCAGCAGTACCTGGGACTTATACAATGAGCAGTTCTTC
CASSTWDLYNEQFF
>TRBV11-2|NA|TRBJ2-3|NA
TGTGCCAGCAGCTTATTCGGGTTGAGCGCAGATACGCAGTATTTT
CASSLFGLSADTQYF
>TRBV5-6|NA|TRBJ1-1|NA
TGTGCCAGCAGCGTCGGCGGAACGAACACTGAAGCTTTCTTT
CASSVGGTNTEAFF
>TRBV25-1|NA|TRBJ2-7|NA
TGTGCCAGCACCAGTTCACTAGTTCGCGAGCAGTACTTC
CASTSSLVREQYF
>TRBV9|NA|TRBJ1-4|NA
TGTGCCAGCAGTAAGGGAGCACCAGGTGAAAAACTGTTTTTT
CASSKGAPGEKLFF
>TRBV6-5|once|TRBJ1-2|TRBD1
TGTGCGGAGGGACAGGACTATGGCTACACCTTC
CAEGQDYGYTF
>TRBV7-8|NA|TRBJ1-4|NA
TGTGCCAGTTACCCAGGCAATCGGGAAAAACTGTTTTTT
CASYPGNREKLFF
>TRBV18|NA|TRBJ2-5|NA
TGTGCCAGCTCACCACCACAGCCGCAAGAGACCCAGTACTTC
CASSPPQPQETQYF
>TRBV6-6|once|TRBJ1-4|NA
TGTGCCAGCAGTTCCCCCAGACAGACTTCTAATGAAAAACTGTTTTTT
CASSSPRQTSNEKLFF
>TRBV2|NA|TRBJ2-2|NA
TGTGCCAGCTTGGACTGGATACCTGACCGGTCGGAGCTGTTTTTT
CASLDWIPDRSELFF
>TRBV11-2|NA|TRBJ2-7|TRBD1
TGTGCCAGCAGCGGTCGAATCGGGACAGGGAACCCCTACGAGCAGTACTTC
CASSGRIGTGNPYEQYF
>TRBV15|NA|TRBJ2-5|TRBD1
TGTGCCACCAGCAGAGATAGGGGACAGGGGTCTCTAGAGACCCAGTACTTC
CATSRDRGQGSLETQYF
>TRBV3-1/TRBV3-2|NA|TRBJ2-3|TRBD2
TGTGCCAGCAGGCGGGGGGGTCGGAGCACAGATACGCAGTATTTT
CASRRGGRSTDTQYF
>TRBV9|NA|TRBJ2-5|NA
TGTGCCAGCAGCGCCCGGGTGGAACAAGAGACCCAGTACTTC
CASSARVEQETQYF
>TRBV7-9|NA|TRBJ1-2|NA
TGTGCCAGCAGCTTCGGGACTAACTATGGCTACACCTTC
CASSFGTNYGYTF
>TRBV7-9|many|TRBJ2-7|NA
TGTGCCAGCAGCCCCTCCGGGGGAAACGAGCAGTACTTC
CASSPSGGNEQYF
>TRBV6-5|NA|TRBJ1-1|TRBD1
TGTGCCAGTCGGACAGGGGGCGCAGGGAACACTGAAGCTTTCTTT
CASRTGGAGNTEAFF
>TRBV6-5|NA|TRBJ1-5|NA
TGTGCCAGCAGCCCCGGGGGAAGCAATCAGCCCCAGCATTTT
CASSPGGSNQPQHF
>TRBV2|NA|TRBJ2-7|NA
TGTGCCAGCAGACTAGCTGGCTACGAGCAGTACTTC
CASRLAGYEQYF
>TRBV5-1|NA|TRBJ2-7|NA
TGCGCCAGCAGCCGGGAAGCCGCCTACGAGCAGTACTTC
CASSREAAYEQYF
>TRBV6-5|NA|TRBJ2-5|NA
TGTGCCAGCCTAGACAGTTACCAAGAGACCCAGTACTTC
CASLDSYQETQYF
>TRBV6-5|once|TRBJ1-3|NA
TGTGAGTTGAGGGTGACCTCTGGAAACACCATATATTTT
CELRVTSGNTIYF
>TRBV6-1|once|TRBJ2-7|TRBD2
TGTGCCAGCAGTGAACTCCCCCGCGGGAGTTCGTCCTACGAGCAGTACTTC
CASSELPRGSSSYEQYF
>TRBV5-1|NA|TRBJ2-7|TRBD1
TGCGCCAGCAGCTTGGCCTCGGGACAGGGAATTTCCGAGCAGTACTTC
CASSLASGQGISEQYF
>TRBV19|NA|TRBJ2-1|TRBD2
TGTGCCAGTTGTGCGGGGGGCTACAATGAGCAGTTCTTC
CASCAGGYNEQFF
>TRBV9|NA|TRBJ2-3|NA
TGTGCCACCTTACCAGGGGATATCACAGATACGCAGTATTTT
CATLPGDITDTQYF
>TRBV29-1|NA|TRBJ1-3|NA
TGCAGCGTTGGATTTACAGGGTATGGTGGAAACACCATATATTTT
CSVGFTGYGGNTIYF
>TRBV7-2|NA|TRBJ2-1|TRBD2
TGTGCCAGCAGCCCCCCGGGACTAGCGGGGGCCCCTCAGTTCTTC
CASSPPGLAGAPQFF